This is a list of T cell receptor beta chains from one sample in a study of vaccination and CD4 T cells after COVID-19. Antigens for these TCRs are unknown. Each CDR3 protein gets one entry after TCRdb re-called the PCR reads with MiXCR. The sample holds roughly 15,000 distinct CDR3 sequences, roughly 50% seen once. Source material: CD4+ T cells from blood, cultured in vitro. The receptors were sampled from a human donor who had recovered from COVID-19. Each CDR3 is given with its conserved first and last residue.

TRBJ2-2,TRBV28,17,CAITGLAGASNTGELFF
TRBJ2-1,TRBV7-9,15,CASSATGTENNEQFF
TRBJ2-2,TRBV10-3,16,CAISMTSGSPTGELFF
TRBJ2-5,TRBV20-1,14,CSDLSPGTQETQYF
TRBJ2-1,TRBV5-1,14,CASTVAGSYNEQFF
TRBJ2-7,TRBV6-5,12,CASSYQVYEQYF
TRBJ2-5,TRBV10-3,14,CAVLAGVGQETQYF
TRBJ2-7,TRBV7-8,11,CASSFYYEQYF
TRBJ1-1,TRBV5-1,14,CASSLDRGDTEAFF
TRBJ2-1,TRBV2,16,CASSSPLGGGGAEQFF
TRBJ1-3,TRBV6-1,14,CASSPQGSGNTIYF
TRBJ2-1,TRBV20-1,14,CSASKDISYNEQFF
TRBJ2-3,TRBV12-3/TRBV12-4,17,CASSQLGTSGGLDTQYF
TRBJ1-6,TRBV2,15,CASSAGQGFGSPLHF
TRBJ1-1,TRBV24-1,14,CATSASGQGARAFF
TRBJ2-3,TRBV7-2,18,CASSLGTSGIEVTDTQYF
TRBJ2-1,TRBV24-1,14,CATSVADSYNEQFF
TRBJ2-5,TRBV7-6,14,CASSLAGWEQTQYF
TRBJ1-5,TRBV7-9,15,CASSHASIFNQPQHF
TRBJ1-1,TRBV7-9,16,CASSYTGGMMNTEAFF